This passage covers 2 T cell receptor beta chains from one sample sequenced in a study of Ad26.COV2.S vaccination and SARS-CoV-2 variants. Libraries were prepared by immunoSEQ multiplex PCR; TCRdb keeps only in-frame clonotypes and omits some of them. The table shows about 680,000 clones, with approximately 88% occurring only once. Treatment defined: some 19 received Ad26.COV2.S at low or high dose, single or two shots; about five received placebo; per-sample allocation not given. After the first vaccine or placebo injection, samples were drawn on day 63. The sample in question was peripheral blood, obtained in a trial of Ad26.COV2.S vaccine versus placebo. The origin of the receptors is a person aged 18-65 years who received the Ad26.COV2.S COVID-19 vaccine or a placebo.

This clone was seen many times. This chain connects TRBV27 to TRBJ1-2; 9 positions match TRBD1. In germline, CDR1 is MNHEY, CDR2 SMNVEV (reference sequence). Losses at the gene ends were 3 bases for V and 8 bases for J; bases not matched to a gene: 10. The CDR3 contains 15 residues. The CDR3 nucleotides are TGTGCCAGCAGTTTCTCCCGGACAGGGGTTTTGGGCTACACCTTC. Encoded protein: CASSFSRTGVLGYTF.

The chain is built from TRBV6-5 and TRBJ1-3, with D hard to call. V lost 7 bases and J lost 2, with 9 bases in between. This CDR3 has 13 residues. CDR1 and CDR2 (germline): MNHEY, SVGAGI. CDR3 DNA sequence: TGTGCCAGCACCCGAGAGGCTGGAAACACCATATATTTT. Translating it yields CASTREAGNTIYF.